The 31 T cell receptor beta chains given below trace back to one sample, sequenced in a study of T cell responses to AZD1222 COVID-19 vaccine. The protocol was immunoSEQ multiplex PCR, while the TCRdb copy is restricted to in-frame clones and leaves out a portion. The table includes around 150,000 clones, just under 95% detected once. Sample: peripheral blood, taken on day 0 of AZD1222 vaccination. These receptors all come from an adult in good health.

V gene TRBV28 combines with J gene TRBJ2-1; perhaps TRBD2 as D (5 bases). Germline V gene sequence: CDR1 MDHEN, CDR2 SYDVKM. There are 14 residues in the CDR3. With 3 bases removed from V and 7 bases from J, the gap between germline ends came to 13 bases. In nucleotides, the CDR3 is TGTGCCAGCAGTTTCACGGGGAGTAGAAATGAGCAGTTCTTC. It encodes CASSFTGSRNEQFF.

The chain joins TRBV5-1 to TRBJ2-7, with D possibly TRBD2 on 6 matching bases. Trimming pared 0 bases from V and 5 bases from J, leaving 15 bases between. The CDR3 totals 15 residues. Germline V CDR1 and CDR2: SGHRS, YFSETQ. The CDR3 sequence is CASSLESGTWNEQYF. Here the CDR3 DNA reads TGCGCCAGCAGCTTGGAGTCAGGGACTTGGAACGAGCAGTACTTC.

The chain is built from TRBV5-1 and TRBJ2-7, with 11 bases lining up with TRBD1. The CDR3 totals 14 residues. V was clipped by 3 bases and J by 3 bases; unmatched bases: 2. Germline V gives CDR1 SGHRS, CDR2 YFSETQ. CDR3 nucleotide sequence: TGCGCCAGCAGCTCCGGGACAGGGGGCTACGAGCAGTACTTC. It translates to CASSSGTGGYEQYF.

This chain uses TRBV29-1 with TRBJ2-7; the D gene is possibly TRBD2 (6 bases). With 1 base removed from V and 2 bases from J, the gap between germline ends came to 12 bases. Germline V gene sequence: CDR1 SQVTM, CDR2 ANQGSEA. The CDR3 covers 14 residues. The CDR3 reads CSVEAGLGAYEQYF. CDR3 bases: TGCAGCGTTGAAGCGGGACTGGGAGCCTACGAGCAGTACTTC.

J is TRBJ1-1 and V is TRBV5-3; no clear D gene. TRBV5-3 is treated as an ORF (open reading frame) with a function not yet certain. The V end lost 3 bases, the J end lost 3 bases, and 18 bases lay between the germline ends. CDR3 length: 16 amino acids. The CDR3 is CARSSSPAPVDTEAFF. The CDR3 coding sequence is TGTGCCAGAAGCTCGAGCCCGGCCCCGGTGGACACTGAAGCTTTCTTT.

The genes are TRBV2 and TRBJ2-2, with 8 positions matching TRBD1. Germline V gene sequence: CDR1 SNHLY, CDR2 FYNNEI. After removal of 8 bases from V and 7 bases from J, the junction contained 12 bases not matched to a gene. This CDR3 spans 15 amino acids. DNA for the CDR3: TGTGCCAGCCGCCCCAGACAGGGGTCGAGCGGGGAGCTGTTTTTT. It translates to CASRPRQGSSGELFF.

V usage is TRBV6-1 and J usage is TRBJ2-5; a weak D match, TRBD2 (6 bases). V was cut by 2 bases and J by 5 bases, with 15 bases left in between. Germline V CDR1 and CDR2: MNHNS, SASEGT. The CDR3 sequence is 15 residues long. The CDR3 region has the DNA TGTGCCAGCAGTGAATTGGGGGGACCTAGGGAGACCCAGTACTTC. This encodes CASSELGGPRETQYF.

CDR3: CASSQAGPSYEQYF. In DNA, the CDR3 is TGTGCCAGCAGCCAAGCAGGGCCATCCTACGAGCAGTACTTC. The V and J genes are TRBV3-1 (or the pseudogene TRBV3-2) and TRBJ2-7; D perhaps matches TRBD1 (5 bases). CDR1 and CDR2 from the germline V gene are LGHDT and YNNKEL (reference sequence). This CDR3 contains 14 residues. V was cut by 1 base and J by 1 base, with 8 bases left in between.

Only one count was recorded for this clone. The chain combines TRBV5-8 with TRBJ2-7, with a weak D call TRBD1 (6 bases). This CDR3 contains 14 residues. Trimming left V 4 bases short and J 6 bases short, with 17 bases between. Per germline, CDR1 SGHTS and CDR2 YDEGEE. The CDR3 loop reads CASSRVGALFEQYF. CDR3 bases: TGTGCCAGCAGCCGGGTGGGGGCGCTTTTCGAGCAGTACTTC.

This sequence joins TRBV7-9 and TRBJ2-1; D uncertain. The CDR3 runs to 13 residues. V lost 6 bases to trimming and J lost 3 bases, with 9 bases between them. Germline CDR1 is SEHNR and CDR2 is FQNEAQ (reference sequence). CDR3 DNA: TGTGCCAGCAGGAGGAACGTCTACAATGAGCAGTTCTTC. It yields the protein CASRRNVYNEQFF.

This sequence joins TRBV18 and TRBJ2-7; 9 bases align to TRBD1. This CDR3 spans 13 amino acids. The trim removed 8 bases at V and 7 bases at J, leaving 9 bases unmatched. Germline V lookup: CDR1 KGHSH, CDR2 LQKENI. DNA for the CDR3: TGTGCCAGCAAACAGGGGGCATTCGGGGAGCAGTACTTC. Residues: CASKQGAFGEQYF.

The rearrangement uses TRBV19 and TRBJ1-1; D is unresolved. Trimming took off 1 base at V and 3 bases at J, with 9 bases between the two ends. This CDR3 comprises 14 residues. Germline V gene data show CDR1 as LNHDA and CDR2 as SQIVND (reference sequence). The CDR3: CASSIVGKDTEAFF. CDR3 DNA sequence: TGTGCCAGTAGTATAGTCGGGAAGGACACTGAAGCTTTCTTT. Together with reference TRBV19 and TRBJ1-1, the CDR3 gives the full variable domain: DGGITQSPKYLFRKEGQNVTLSCEQNLNHDAMYWYRQDPGQGLRLIYYSQIVNDFQKGDIAEGYSVSREKKESFPLTVTSAQKNPTAFYLCASSIVGKDTEAFFGQGTRLTVV.

The count of this clone is one. The chain employs TRBV7-9 and TRBJ2-3; D possibly uses TRBD1 or TRBD2 (8 bases each). The CDR3 spans 13 residues. Trimming shortened V by 10 bases and J by 6 bases, and 17 bases separated the two germline ends. Germline values: CDR1 SEHNR, CDR2 FQNEAQ (reference sequence). This chain's CDR3 is CATQGAGGDTQYF. The CDR3 DNA follows: TGTGCCACCCAGGGGGCGGGGGGTGATACGCAGTATTTT.

The rearrangement uses TRBV21-1 and TRBJ1-2; no check of the table's D call, TRBD1, against the DNA was made. TRBV21-1 is a pseudogene. This CDR3 is built from 14 residues. CDR3 coding DNA: TGTGCCAGCAGCAAAACAGGGACAGTCTATGGCTACACCTTC. Its translation is CASSKTGTVYGYTF.

This clone was counted between two and nine times. The rearrangement links TRBV12-2 to TRBJ2-5; whether TRBD2, the table's D call, matches the DNA was not checked. TRBV12-2 is classified as a pseudogene. The CDR3 runs to 15 residues. The CDR3 is CASRLGAGRGETQYF. DNA of the CDR3: TGTGCAAGTCGCTTAGGGGCGGGGAGGGGAGAGACCCAGTACTTC.

The chain recombines TRBV7-9 with TRBJ2-6, with D uncertain. V lost 5 bases to trimming and J lost 0 bases, with 8 bases between them. The CDR3 covers 15 residues. CDR1 and CDR2 from the germline V gene are SEHNR and FQNEAQ (reference sequence). CDR3 loop: CASSLQDSGANVLTF. DNA of the CDR3: TGTGCCAGCAGCCTCCAGGACTCTGGGGCCAACGTCCTGACTTTC.

V and J are TRBV9 and TRBJ2-2, with 12 nucleotides matching TRBD2. The length of the CDR3 is 17 residues. Germline V gives CDR1 SGDLS, CDR2 YYNGEE. V lost 4 bases to trimming and J lost 2 bases; unmatched junction nucleotides: 6. CDR3: CASSPSSGRANTGELFF. CDR3 DNA: TGTGCCAGCAGCCCATCTAGCGGGAGGGCTAACACCGGGGAGCTGTTTTTT.

V and J are TRBV28 and TRBJ1-4, with D unresolved. This CDR3 has 12 amino acids. Germline CDR1 MDHEN, CDR2 SYDVKM. V dropped 1 base and J dropped 8 bases, with 5 bases sitting between them. The CDR3 here is CASSLFGEKLFF. CDR3 in DNA: TGTGCCAGCAGTTTATTCGGGGAAAAACTGTTTTTT.

This chain connects TRBV5-8 to TRBJ1-2, with TRBD1 matching 8 bases. Germline trimming cut 5 bases from V and 6 bases from J; bases unmatched to any gene: 9. The CDR3 consists of 14 residues. The V gene's germline CDR1 is SGHTS and CDR2 YDEGEE. The CDR3 bases are TGTGCCAGCAGTCTAAGGACAGGGTTCAATGGCTACACCTTC. Protein product: CASSLRTGFNGYTF.

Points on this clone: Its ends do not fully match the called genes, so a read error is possible. The chain recombines TRBV3-1 (or the pseudogene TRBV3-2) with TRBJ2-1, with TRBD2 matching over 10 bases. The CDR3 totals 13 residues. Germline CDR1 is LGHDT and CDR2 is YNNKEL (reference sequence). The CDR3 spells CASNQDGLAGEFF. Here the CDR3 DNA reads TGTGCCAGCAACCAAGATGGCCTAGCGGGAGAGTTCTTC.

V usage is TRBV5-1 and J usage is TRBJ2-1, with 9 nucleotides matching TRBD2. Germline V lookup: CDR1 SGHRS, CDR2 YFSETQ. Trimming cost V 2 bases and J 5 bases; bases outside gene matches: 2. This CDR3 is 14 amino acids long. For the CDR3, the DNA is TGCGCCAGCAGCTTAGGCGGGAGGGACAATGAGCAGTTCTTC. Translation: CASSLGGRDNEQFF.

This clone was detected once. The chain couples TRBV14 to TRBJ2-1; D remains ambiguous. The CDR3 is 15 residues long. Trimming left V 4 bases short and J 4 bases short, with 14 bases between. Germline-derived CDR1 and CDR2 are SGHDN and FVKESK. CDR3 sequence: CASSPLGVLYNEQFF. DNA of the CDR3: TGTGCCAGCAGCCCTCTTGGGGTCCTATACAATGAGCAGTTCTTC.

This clone was detected only once. This rearrangement joins TRBV10-3 to TRBJ2-2, with 16 bases aligning to TRBD2. The CDR3 consists of 18 residues. V lost 5 bases to trimming and J lost 2 bases; unmatched junction nucleotides: 5. CDR1 is ENHRY and CDR2 is SYGVKD in the germline V gene. The CDR3 sequence is CAISSGLAGGGNTGELFF. DNA for the CDR3: TGTGCCATCAGTTCGGGACTAGCGGGAGGGGGTAACACCGGGGAGCTGTTTTTT.

The chain joins TRBV18 to TRBJ1-3; D gene unclear. V lost 0 bases and J lost 2, with 8 bases in between. The CDR3 has 15 amino acids. Germline loops: CDR1 KGHSH, CDR2 LQKENI. CDR3 in amino acids: CASSPPSGTGNTIYF. CDR3 in DNA: TGTGCCAGCTCACCACCATCCGGGACTGGAAACACCATATATTTT.

This clone occurred once. Compared with germline, one end of the junction differs, possibly owing to a read error. The CDR3 reads CASSIIPGQKHHINF. The DNA of the CDR3 is TGCGCCAGCAGCATAATCCCGGGACAAAAACACCATATAAATTTT. The V and J genes are TRBV5-1 and TRBJ1-3; possible D gene TRBD1, 6 bases. The CDR3 spans 15 residues. Germline V CDR1 and CDR2: SGHRS, YFSETQ.

The chain carries TRBV7-9 and TRBJ2-7; no firm D call. There are 12 residues in the CDR3. Between the trimmed V and J ends, which lost 2 bases and 3 bases, there was a span of 5 bases. The germline V gene encodes CDR1 SEHNR and CDR2 FQNEAQ (reference sequence). The chain's CDR3 is CASSLTNYEQYF. CDR3 in DNA: TGTGCCAGCAGCTTAACCAACTACGAGCAGTACTTC. The full variable domain, completed using reference TRBV7-9 and TRBJ2-7, is DTGVSQNPRHKITKRGQNVTFRCDPISEHNRLYWYRQTLGQGPEFLTYFQNEAQLEKSRLLSDRFSAERPKGSFSTLEIQRTEQGDSAMYLCASSLTNYEQYFGPGTRLTVT.

The V call is TRBV27, the J call TRBJ1-1; TRBD1 might be the D (6 bases). V lost 7 bases to trimming and J lost 2 bases, with 11 bases between them. This CDR3 has 13 residues. CDR1 is MNHEY, CDR2 SMNVEV, per germline (reference sequence). The CDR3 spells CASKYGGNTEAFF. DNA for the CDR3: TGTGCCAGCAAATACGGGGGCAACACTGAAGCTTTCTTT.

The chain couples TRBV28 to TRBJ1-2; maybe TRBD1 (6 bases). The V gene's germline CDR1 is MDHEN and CDR2 SYDVKM. CDR3 length equals 15 residues. V lost 2 bases and J lost 4, with 14 bases in between. CDR3 amino acids: CASSLAGALSYGYTF. CDR3 sequence (DNA): TGTGCCAGCAGTTTAGCAGGGGCCCTAAGCTATGGCTACACCTTC.

The genes are TRBV7-2 and TRBJ2-3; D is uncertain. Germline assignment: CDR1 SGHTA and CDR2 FQGNSA. With 3 bases removed from V and 4 bases from J, the gap between germline ends came to 14 bases. The CDR3 spans 15 residues. This chain's CDR3 is CASSFSQVAADTQYF. The CDR3 coding sequence is TGTGCCAGCAGCTTTTCTCAGGTTGCCGCAGATACGCAGTATTTT. Full variable domain (remainder filled in from reference TRBV7-2 and TRBJ2-3): GAGVSQSPSNKVTEKGKDVELRCDPISGHTALYWYRQSLGQGLEFLIYFQGNSAPDKSGLPSDRFSAERTGGSVSTLTIQRTQQEDSAVYLCASSFSQVAADTQYFGPGTRLTVL.

The chain combines TRBV27 with TRBJ2-7; no reliable D call. Germline V gene sequence: CDR1 MNHEY, CDR2 SMNVEV (reference sequence). The V and J ends lost 6 bases and 2 bases respectively, with 11 bases between them. The CDR3 is made up of 13 amino acids. CDR3 amino acids: CASRGSPPYEQYF. Written as DNA, the CDR3 is TGTGCCAGCAGGGGAAGCCCTCCCTACGAGCAGTACTTC.

The chain uses TRBV5-8 and TRBJ1-2; a possible D gene is TRBD1 (5 bases). This CDR3 contains 15 residues. The V end lost 0 bases, the J end lost 8 bases, and 17 bases lay between the germline ends. Looked up from germline, CDR1 is SGHTS and CDR2 is YDEGEE. In DNA, the CDR3 is TGTGCCAGCAGCTTGGCCGTGGGGCCGGCGGGGGGCTACACCTTC. Translation: CASSLAVGPAGGYTF.